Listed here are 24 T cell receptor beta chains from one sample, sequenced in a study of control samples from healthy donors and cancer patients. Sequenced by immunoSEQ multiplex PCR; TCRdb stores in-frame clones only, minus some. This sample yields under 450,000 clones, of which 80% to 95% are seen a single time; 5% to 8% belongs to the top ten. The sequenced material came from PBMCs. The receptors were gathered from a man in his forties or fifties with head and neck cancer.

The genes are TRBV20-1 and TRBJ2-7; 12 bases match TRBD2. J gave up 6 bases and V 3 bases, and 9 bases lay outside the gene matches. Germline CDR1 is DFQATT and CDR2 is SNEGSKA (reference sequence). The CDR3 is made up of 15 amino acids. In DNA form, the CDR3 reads TGCAGTGCTAGTAGGCCCGGACTAGCGGGGTCCGAGCAGTACTTC. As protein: CSASRPGLAGSEQYF.

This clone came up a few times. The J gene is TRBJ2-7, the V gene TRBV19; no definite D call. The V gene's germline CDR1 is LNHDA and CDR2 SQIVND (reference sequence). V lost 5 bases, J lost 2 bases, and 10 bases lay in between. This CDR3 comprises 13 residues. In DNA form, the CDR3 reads TGTGCCAGTAGTCTAGGAAACACCTACGAGCAGTACTTC. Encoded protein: CASSLGNTYEQYF.

CDR3 residues: CASSLVAQDTEAFF. The CDR3, as DNA: TGTGCCAGCAGCTTAGTAGCACAGGACACTGAAGCTTTCTTT. The gene calls are TRBV7-2 and TRBJ1-1; TRBD1 might be the D (5 bases). Looked up from germline, CDR1 is SGHTA and CDR2 is FQGNSA. The CDR3 spans 14 residues. V shed 1 base and J shed 3 bases, with 9 bases lying between them.

DNA of the CDR3: TGTGCCAGCAGTTGGGGACAGGCCTTGAACACTGAAGCTTTCTTT. Translating it yields CASSWGQALNTEAFF. The rearrangement joins TRBV5-4 to TRBJ1-1; 8 nucleotides agree with TRBD1. CDR3 length equals 15 residues. Germline V gene sequence: CDR1 SGHNT, CDR2 YYREEE (reference sequence). Losses at the gene ends were 5 bases for V and 0 bases for J; bases not matched to a gene: 6.

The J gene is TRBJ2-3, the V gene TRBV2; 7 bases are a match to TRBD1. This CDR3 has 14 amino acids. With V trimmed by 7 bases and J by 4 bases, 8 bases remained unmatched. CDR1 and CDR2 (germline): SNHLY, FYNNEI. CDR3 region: CASNPRQGADTQYF. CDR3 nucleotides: TGTGCCAGCAACCCGAGGCAGGGGGCAGATACGCAGTATTTT.

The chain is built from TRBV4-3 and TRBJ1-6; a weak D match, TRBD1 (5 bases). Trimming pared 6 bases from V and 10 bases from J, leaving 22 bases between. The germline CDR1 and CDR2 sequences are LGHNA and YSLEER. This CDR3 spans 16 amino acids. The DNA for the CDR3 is TGCGCCAGCAGGCCCGGACCGGGTCTCAGGGAGTCACCCCTCCACTTT. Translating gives CASRPGPGLRESPLHF.

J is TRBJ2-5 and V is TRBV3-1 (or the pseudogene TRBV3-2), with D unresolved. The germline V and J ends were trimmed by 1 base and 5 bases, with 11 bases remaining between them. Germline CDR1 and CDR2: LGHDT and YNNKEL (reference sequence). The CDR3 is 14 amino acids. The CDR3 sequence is CASSQARASETQYF. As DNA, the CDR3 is TGTGCCAGCAGCCAAGCTAGAGCATCTGAGACCCAGTACTTC.

This CDR3 is CASSSRQGAIDIQYF. The CDR3, as DNA: TGTGCCAGCAGTTCAAGACAGGGGGCCATCGACATTCAGTACTTC. This chain links TRBV28 with TRBJ2-4; TRBD1 matches at 10 bases. The CDR3 loop spans 15 amino acids. Losses at the gene ends were 4 bases for V and 8 bases for J; bases not matched to a gene: 8. Germline V gene data show CDR1 as MDHEN and CDR2 as SYDVKM.

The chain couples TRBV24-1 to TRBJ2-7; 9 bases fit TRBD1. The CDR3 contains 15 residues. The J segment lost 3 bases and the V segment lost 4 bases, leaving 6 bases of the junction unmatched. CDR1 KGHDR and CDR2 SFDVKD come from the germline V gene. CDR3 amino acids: CATSDVGTGNYEQYF. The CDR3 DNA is TGTGCCACCAGTGACGTGGGGACAGGGAACTACGAGCAGTACTTC.

Written as DNA, the CDR3 is TGTGCCAGCAGCTATTCCGGGAGGGGTGGCTACACCTTC. Its translation is CASSYSGRGGYTF. This chain connects TRBV5-4 to TRBJ1-2, with D perhaps matching TRBD1 (5 bases). Germline CDR1 SGHNT, CDR2 YYREEE (reference sequence). Trimming removed 3 bases from V and 7 bases from J, with 13 bases in between. This CDR3 contains 13 residues.

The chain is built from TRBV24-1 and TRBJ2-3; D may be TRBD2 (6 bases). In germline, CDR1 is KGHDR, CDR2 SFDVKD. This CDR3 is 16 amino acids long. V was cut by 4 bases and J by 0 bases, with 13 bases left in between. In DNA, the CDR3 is TGTGCCACCAGTGACTCCGGGGAGGAGAGCACAGATACGCAGTATTTT. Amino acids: CATSDSGEESTDTQYF.

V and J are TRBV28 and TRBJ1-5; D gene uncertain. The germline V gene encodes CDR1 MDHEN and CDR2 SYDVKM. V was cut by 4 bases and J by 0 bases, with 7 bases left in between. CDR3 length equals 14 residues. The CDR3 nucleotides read TGTGCCAGCAGTTCGGAGCTTAGCAATCAGCCCCAGCATTTT. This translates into CASSSELSNQPQHF.

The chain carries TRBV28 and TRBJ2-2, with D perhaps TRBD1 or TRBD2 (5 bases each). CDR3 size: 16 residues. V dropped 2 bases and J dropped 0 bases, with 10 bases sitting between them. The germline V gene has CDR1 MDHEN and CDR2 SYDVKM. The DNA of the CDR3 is TGTGCCAGCAGTTTAGGGGACGTCTCGAACACCGGGGAGCTGTTTTTT. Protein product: CASSLGDVSNTGELFF.

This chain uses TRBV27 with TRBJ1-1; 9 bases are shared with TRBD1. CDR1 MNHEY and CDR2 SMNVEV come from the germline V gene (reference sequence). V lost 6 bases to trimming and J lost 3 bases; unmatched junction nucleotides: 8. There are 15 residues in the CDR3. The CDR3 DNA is TGTGCCAGCAGCAGACAGGGGGAGTTGGACACTGAAGCTTTCTTT. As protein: CASSRQGELDTEAFF.

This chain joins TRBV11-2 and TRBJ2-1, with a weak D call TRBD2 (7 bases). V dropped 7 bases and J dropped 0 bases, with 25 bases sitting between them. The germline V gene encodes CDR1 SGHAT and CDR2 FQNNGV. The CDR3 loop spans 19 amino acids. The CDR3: CASIRGEGGTRNSYNEQFF. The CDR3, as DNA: TGTGCCAGCATAAGAGGGGAGGGAGGGACAAGAAACTCCTACAATGAGCAGTTCTTC.

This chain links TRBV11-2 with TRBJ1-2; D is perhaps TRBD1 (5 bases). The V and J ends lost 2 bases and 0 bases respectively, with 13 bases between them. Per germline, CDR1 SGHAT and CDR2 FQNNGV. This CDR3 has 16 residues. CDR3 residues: CASSLRTGTTNYGYTF. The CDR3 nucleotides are TGTGCCAGCAGCTTACGGACGGGGACTACTAACTATGGCTACACCTTC. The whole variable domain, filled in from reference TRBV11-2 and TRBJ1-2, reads EAGVAQSPRYKIIEKRQSVAFWCNPISGHATLYWYQQILGQGPKLLIQFQNNGVVDDSQLPKDRFSAERLKGVDSTLKIQPAKLEDSAVYLCASSLRTGTTNYGYTFGSGTRLTVV.

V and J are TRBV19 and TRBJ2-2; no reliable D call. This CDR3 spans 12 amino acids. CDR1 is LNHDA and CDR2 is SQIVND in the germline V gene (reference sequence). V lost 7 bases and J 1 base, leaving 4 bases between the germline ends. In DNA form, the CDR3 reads TGTGCCAGTATACAGAACACCGGGGAGCTGTTTTTT. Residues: CASIQNTGELFF.

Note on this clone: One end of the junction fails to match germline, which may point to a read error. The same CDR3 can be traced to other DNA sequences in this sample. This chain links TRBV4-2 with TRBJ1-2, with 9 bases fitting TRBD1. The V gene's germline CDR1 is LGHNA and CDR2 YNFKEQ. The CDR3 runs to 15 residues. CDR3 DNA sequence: TGTGCTAGCAGCCAAGAACGGACAGGGGAATATGGCTACACCTTC. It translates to CASSQERTGEYGYTF.

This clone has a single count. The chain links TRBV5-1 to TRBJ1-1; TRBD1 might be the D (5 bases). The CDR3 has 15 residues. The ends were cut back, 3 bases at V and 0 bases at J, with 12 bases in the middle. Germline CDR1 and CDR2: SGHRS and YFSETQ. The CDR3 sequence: CASSSQRDLNTEAFF. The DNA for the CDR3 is TGCGCCAGCAGCTCCCAACGGGACCTGAACACTGAAGCTTTCTTT.

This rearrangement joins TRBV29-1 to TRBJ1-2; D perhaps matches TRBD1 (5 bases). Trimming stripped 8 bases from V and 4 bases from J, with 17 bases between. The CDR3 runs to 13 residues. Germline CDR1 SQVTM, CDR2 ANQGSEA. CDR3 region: CSLETGLRYGYTF. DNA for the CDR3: TGCAGCCTCGAAACGGGACTGCGCTATGGCTACACCTTC.

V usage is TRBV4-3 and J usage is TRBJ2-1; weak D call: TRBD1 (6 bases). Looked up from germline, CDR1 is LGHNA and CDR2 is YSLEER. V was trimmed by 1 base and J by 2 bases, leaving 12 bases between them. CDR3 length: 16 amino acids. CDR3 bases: TGCGCCAGCAGCCAAGGATCCGGGACACCCTACAATGAGCAGTTCTTC. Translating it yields CASSQGSGTPYNEQFF.

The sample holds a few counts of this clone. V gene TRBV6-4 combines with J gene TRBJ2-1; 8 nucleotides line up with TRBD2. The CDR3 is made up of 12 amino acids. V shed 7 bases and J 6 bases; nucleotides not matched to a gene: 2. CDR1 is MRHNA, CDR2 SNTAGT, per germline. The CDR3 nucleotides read TGTGCCAGCACGGGGGGGGTCAATGAGCAGTTCTTC. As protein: CASTGGVNEQFF.

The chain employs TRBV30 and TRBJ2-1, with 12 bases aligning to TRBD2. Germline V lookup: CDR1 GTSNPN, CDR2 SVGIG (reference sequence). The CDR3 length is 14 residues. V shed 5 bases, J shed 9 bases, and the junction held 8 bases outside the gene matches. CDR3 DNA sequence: TGTGCCTGGGAGGGGGGACTAGCGGGTTTTGAGCAGTTCTTC. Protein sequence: CAWEGGLAGFEQFF.

The CDR3, as DNA: TGTGCCAGCAGTGACAGACTTTTTGAAAAACTGTTTTTT. Translating it yields CASSDRLFEKLFF. The chain joins TRBV2 to TRBJ1-4, with D unresolved. The CDR3 runs to 13 residues. V was trimmed by 3 bases and J by 7 bases, leaving 9 bases between them. The germline CDR1 and CDR2 sequences are SNHLY and FYNNEI.